This TCR beta chain is from a study of T cells in Graves' hyperthyroidism and ophthalmopathy. General study findings and limits: The model forecast ophthalmopathy, anticipating it by a median around 6.5 months before onset. Most clonotypes that expanded in the thyroid above 0.001 also showed up in blood.

This clonotype has ten or more counts. Its specificity is not known. Amplified TCR beta CDR3 regions came from RNA transcripts. HTBI primers were the set used in a first-round RT-PCR of the TCR CDR3. TCRdb analysed the multiplex PCR reads with MiXCR anew, one entry per CDR3 protein. The data hold fewer than 850,000 distinct CDR3 sequences, with 17% observed a single time. The germline V gene encodes CDR1 SGHAT and CDR2 FQNNGV. Trimming took 4 bases from V and 8 from J, leaving 13 bases between them. The CDR3 totals 13 residues. It was considered stable Graves' hyperthyroidism when ophthalmopathy did not progress within 18 months. Lactation, pregnancy, other autoimmune disease or uncontrolled infection led to exclusion of patients.

Sequencing was performed on blood. The chain links TRBV11-2 to TRBJ2-3; perhaps TRBD2 as D (5 bases). The source of this sequence is a man aged 45-65 years with Graves' hyperthyroidism. The DNA of the CDR3 is TGTGCCAGCAGCTCCGAGCGGCAAGCTACGCAGTATTTT. Protein product: CASSSERQATQYF.